The next 19 T cell receptor beta chains were all read from a single sample in a study of a mutant IDH1 vaccine in newly diagnosed glioma. Time point here: week 47, end of study. A single vaccine dose contained 300 ug of mutant IDH1 20-mer peptide, and topical imiquimod was used with it. Only in-frame clones appear in the TCRdb table, and some are missing; sequencing was by immunoSEQ multiplex PCR. The data show over 50,000 clones, over 75% seen once. Their antigens remain unidentified. Sequencing was performed on PBMCs, taken from a glioma patient whose treatment included an IDH1 peptide vaccine. The receptors originated from a woman aged 40-49 years with glioma. Some clones in this sample may be carry-over from other donors' samples.

This clone was seen a single time. The gene calls are TRBV7-8 and TRBJ1-6; 8 bases are shared with TRBD1. The CDR3 length is 16 residues. Germline trimming cut 6 bases from V and 10 bases from J; bases unmatched to any gene: 14. CDR1 and CDR2 from the germline V gene are SGHVS and FQNEAQ. The CDR3 region has the DNA TGTGCCAGCAGAACAGACAGGGGCATAGGGGGATCACCCCTCCACTTT. The encoded protein is CASRTDRGIGGSPLHF. Combining the CDR3 with reference TRBV7-8 and TRBJ1-6 gives the whole variable domain GAGVSQSPRYKVAKRGQDVALRCDPISGHVSLFWYQQALGQGPEFLTYFQNEAQLDKSGLPSDRFFAERPEGSVSTLKIQRTQQEDSAVYLCASRTDRGIGGSPLHFGNGTRLTVT.

Sample share makes this clone medium-sized (0.01 to 0.1%). The CDR3 region has the DNA TGCGCCAGCAGCGGTCTAGGGCTAGCGGGGGGGCTCGGCGGGGAGCTGTTTTTT. This codes for CASSGLGLAGGLGGELFF. This chain uses TRBV4-1 with TRBJ2-2; TRBD2 agrees at 12 bases. The germline V gene encodes CDR1 MGHRA and CDR2 YSYEKL. Trimming at V came to 5 bases and at J to 7 bases, leaving 14 bases not matched to a gene. The CDR3 length is 18 residues.

This chain uses TRBV5-1 with TRBJ1-2, with TRBD1 matching over 10 bases. Germline CDR1 reads SGHRS; CDR2 reads YFSETQ. V shed 1 base and J 4 bases; nucleotides not matched to a gene: 7. The CDR3 consists of 16 residues. The CDR3 region has the DNA TGCGCCAGCAGCTTGTTGTTGACAGGGGGCTCCTATGGCTACACCTTC. As protein: CASSLLLTGGSYGYTF.

The V gene is TRBV25-1, the J gene TRBJ2-7; D may be TRBD1 (6 bases). This CDR3 contains 13 residues. The V and J ends lost 5 bases and 6 bases respectively, with 14 bases between them. In germline, CDR1 is MGHDK, CDR2 SYGVNS. The CDR3 DNA sequence: TGTGCCAGCAGTTTACAGGGTTTGGTCGAGCAGTACTTC. This codes for CASSLQGLVEQYF.

This clone has only a few counts. This chain uses TRBV7-2 with TRBJ2-5; D tentatively reads TRBD1 or TRBD2 (5 bases each). The CDR3 has 13 residues. V shed 3 bases and J shed 6 bases, with 11 bases lying between them. The germline CDR1 and CDR2 sequences are SGHTA and FQGNSA. The CDR3 coding sequence is TGTGCCAGCAGCTTGGGTGGGGGTAAGACCCAGTACTTC. Protein: CASSLGGGKTQYF.

This clone was seen once. The CDR3 sequence: CAWSVTSGSRETQYF. The DNA of the CDR3 is TGTGCCTGGAGTGTAACCAGCGGGAGTAGAGAGACCCAGTACTTC. V and J are TRBV30 and TRBJ2-5; TRBD2 aligns across 8 bases. CDR3 length: 15 amino acids. CDR1 is GTSNPN and CDR2 is SVGIG in the germline V gene (reference sequence). Trimming cost V 0 bases and J 4 bases; bases outside gene matches: 7. The full variable domain, rest sourced from reference TRBV30 and TRBJ2-5, is SQTIHQWPATLVQPVGSPLSLECTVEGTSNPNLYWYRQAAGRGLQLLFYSVGIGQISSEVPQNLSASRPQDRQFILSSKKLLLSDSGFYLCAWSVTSGSRETQYFGPGTRLLVL.

The rearrangement uses TRBV6-5 and TRBJ2-7; TRBD2 matches 7 bases. The CDR3 has 15 residues. CDR1 MNHEY and CDR2 SVGAGI come from the germline V gene. Trimming cost V 5 bases and J 7 bases; bases outside gene matches: 14. The CDR3: CASSPPGGRAGEQYF. The CDR3 DNA is TGTGCCAGCAGTCCGCCGGGCGGCAGAGCGGGGGAGCAGTACTTC.

The chain carries TRBV6-1 and TRBJ1-6; tentatively, D is TRBD1 (5 bases). CDR1 and CDR2 from the germline V gene are MNHNS and SASEGT. V gave up 10 bases and J gave up 7 bases, with 17 bases separating them. This CDR3 has 14 amino acids. The CDR3 DNA reads TGTGCCATCCAGGGAGACTTCAGGAATTCACCCCTCCACTTT. Translated: CAIQGDFRNSPLHF.

The gene calls are TRBV2 and TRBJ1-5; D remains ambiguous. V gave up 0 bases and J gave up 3 bases, with 6 bases separating them. This CDR3 has 14 residues. Germline V lookup: CDR1 SNHLY, CDR2 FYNNEI. In DNA, the CDR3 is TGTGCCAGCAGTGAAGCGCTTGACAATCAGCCCCAGCATTTT. This translates into CASSEALDNQPQHF.

The J gene is TRBJ1-5, the V gene TRBV6-6; no definite D call. The CDR3 has 12 amino acids. V lost 5 bases and J lost 9, with 11 bases in between. CDR1 and CDR2 from the germline V gene are MNHNY and SVGAGI (reference sequence). CDR3 loop: CASSKDTRPQHF. CDR3 DNA: TGTGCCAGCAGTAAGGATACGCGGCCCCAGCATTTT.

This chain connects TRBV10-1 to TRBJ2-2; D gene unclear. The CDR3 length is 12 residues. Trimming stripped 0 bases from V and 7 bases from J, with 3 bases between. Germline values: CDR1 WNHNN, CDR2 SYGVQD (reference sequence). The CDR3 DNA reads TGCGCCAGCAGTGAGTCGGGCGGGGAGCTGTTTTTT. This encodes CASSESGGELFF.

This sequence joins TRBV12-5 and TRBJ1-1; 7 bases map to TRBD1. The J segment lost 3 bases and the V segment lost 0 bases, leaving 7 bases of the junction unmatched. The CDR3 length is 16 residues. CDR1 is LGHNT, CDR2 FRNRAP, per germline. CDR3 sequence reads: CASGLVLGQGDTEAFF. Here the CDR3 DNA reads TGTGCTAGTGGTTTGGTACTCGGGCAGGGGGACACTGAAGCTTTCTTT.

V usage is TRBV29-1 and J usage is TRBJ1-1; D call uncertain. Trimming cost V 7 bases and J 3 bases, with 9 bases left between them. The CDR3 covers 11 residues. From germline, CDR1 is SQVTM and CDR2 ANQGSEA. CDR3 coding DNA: TGCAGCGGGCTAGTGTACACTGAAGCTTTCTTT. It codes for CSGLVYTEAFF.

V usage is TRBV29-1 and J usage is TRBJ1-2, with TRBD1 matching over 12 bases. The CDR3 has 14 residues. Per the germline V gene, CDR1 is SQVTM and CDR2 is ANQGSEA. The V gene end was trimmed by 3 bases and the J gene end by 6 bases; junction bases not matched to a gene: 5. The CDR3 is CSVEGTGGADGYTF. DNA of the CDR3: TGCAGCGTTGAGGGGACAGGGGGCGCGGATGGCTACACCTTC.

The CDR3 region is CASSLAGASAQYF. CDR3 DNA sequence: TGCGCCAGCAGCTTGGCCGGGGCGTCGGCCCAGTACTTC. The rearrangement links TRBV5-1 to TRBJ2-5; D is tentatively TRBD1 or TRBD2 (5 bases each). Trimming removed 0 bases from V and 9 bases from J, with 12 bases in between. Germline CDR1 SGHRS, CDR2 YFSETQ. The CDR3 runs 13 residues.

This clone was observed a single time. The V call is TRBV9, the J call TRBJ1-1; TRBD1 matches 7 bases. CDR3 length: 16 residues. V trimming: 3 bases; J trimming: 3 bases; junction bases outside the gene matches: 11. The germline V gene encodes CDR1 SGDLS and CDR2 YYNGEE. In DNA form, the CDR3 reads TGTGCCAGCAGCGCAGGACAGGCCTTTAGGGACACTGAAGCTTTCTTT. Translated: CASSAGQAFRDTEAFF.

The rearrangement links TRBV30 to TRBJ2-3; the D gene could be TRBD1 or TRBD2 (5 bases each). The germline V and J ends were trimmed by 3 bases and 9 bases, with 22 bases remaining between them. Germline CDR1 and CDR2: GTSNPN and SVGIG (reference sequence). The CDR3 extends over 15 amino acids. CDR3 coding DNA: TGTGCCTGGAGCGTAACGATGGTGGGGGTCGCGACGCAGTATTTT. Translated: CAWSVTMVGVATQYF.

The rearrangement joins TRBV7-2 to TRBJ1-1; D is ambiguous. CDR3 length: 14 residues. Germline V gives CDR1 SGHTA, CDR2 FQGNSA. V lost 1 base, J lost 0 bases, and 6 bases lay in between. The CDR3 region is CASSLGLVNTEAFF. The CDR3 region has the DNA TGTGCCAGCAGCTTAGGGTTGGTGAACACTGAAGCTTTCTTT.

The chain couples TRBV9 to TRBJ2-1, with 9 bases identical to TRBD1. The V and J ends lost 5 bases and 3 bases, in that order; junction bases with no gene match: 6. The germline CDR1 and CDR2 sequences are SGDLS and YYNGEE. The CDR3 length is 15 residues. CDR3 loop: CASSRGDRDYNEQFF. The CDR3 DNA follows: TGTGCCAGCAGTCGGGGGGACAGGGACTACAATGAGCAGTTCTTC.